This T cell receptor (beta chain) was recorded in a study of post-analysis software for immune sequencing data. Study details: The disease courses spanned relapsing-remitting, secondary progressive and progressive-relapsing forms of multiple sclerosis.

The V segment lost 3 bases and the J segment 6 bases; nucleotides outside the gene matches: 10. This CDR3 has 16 residues. Of note for this clonotype: The antigen remains undetermined.

Unique molecular identifiers were present in the TCR beta cDNA libraries. Input amounts of roughly 0.85 to 11 million T cells were used. These gave roughly 0.5 million cDNA molecules, so each molecule approximated one T cell. From the PCR reads, TCRdb called clonotypes with MiXCR, one entry per CDR3 protein. The data show roughly 580,000 distinct CDR3 sequences, roughly 45% seen once. General study points: Pronounced co-clustering by F measure was evident among identically batched samples. Compared with controls, patients had more of roughly five TRBV segments, including TRBV5-6, TRBV5-1 and TRBV20-1. In multiple sclerosis, normalized Chao1 diversity was significantly below that of controls.

The TCR comes from a girl between 5 and 17 years old with multiple sclerosis. The sequenced material came from blood. The chain carries TRBV12-3 or TRBV12-4 and TRBJ2-2, with TRBD1 matching over 7 bases. The CDR3 DNA reads as TGTGCCAGCAGTTTTGCGACAGGGAGTGTCGCCGGGGAGCTGTTTTTT. It codes for CASSFATGSVAGELFF.